One sample yielded the 30 T cell receptor beta chains listed below, sequenced in a study of T cell responses to AZD1222 COVID-19 vaccine. TCRdb's copy holds only in-frame clones and misses some; the assay was immunoSEQ multiplex PCR. The repertoire consists of 120,000 or so clones, with 75% to 85% occurring once and the leading ten covering roughly a quarter. Specimen: peripheral blood, collected 28 days after the second AZD1222 dose. The receptor source for this set is an adult who received the AZD1222 COVID-19 vaccine.

V is TRBV29-1 and J is TRBJ1-2, with 8 bases identical to TRBD1. V gave up 6 bases and J gave up 7 bases; unmatched junction bases: 7. The CDR3 consists of 12 residues. The V gene's germline CDR1 is SQVTM and CDR2 ANQGSEA. CDR3 region: CSVQTGELGYTF. CDR3 nucleotide sequence: TGCAGCGTACAGACAGGGGAGCTTGGCTACACCTTC.

The chain employs TRBV5-1 and TRBJ1-1; 9 bases match TRBD1. V shed 1 base, J shed 5 bases, and the junction held 6 bases outside the gene matches. Germline V gene data show CDR1 as SGHRS and CDR2 as YFSETQ. CDR3 size: 15 residues. In DNA, the CDR3 is TGCGCCAGCAGCTTGCCCGGGACAGGGTGGACTGAAGCTTTCTTT. It translates to CASSLPGTGWTEAFF.

The J gene is TRBJ1-5, the V gene TRBV19, with 9 bases aligning to TRBD1. CDR3 length equals 15 residues. V was clipped by 6 bases and J by 4 bases; unmatched bases: 7. Germline V lookup: CDR1 LNHDA, CDR2 SQIVND (reference sequence). The CDR3, as DNA: TGTGCCAGTAGGGGGACAGGGCTGGGTAATCAGCCCCAGCATTTT. It is translated as CASRGTGLGNQPQHF.

The chain links TRBV28 to TRBJ1-3, with TRBD1 as a possible D gene (5 bases). V dropped 7 bases and J dropped 0 bases, with 13 bases sitting between them. Germline CDR1 and CDR2: MDHEN and SYDVKM. CDR3 length equals 15 residues. The CDR3 DNA reads TGTGCCAGCACCGGAGGGGCCCGCTCTGGAAACACCATATATTTT. Its translation: CASTGGARSGNTIYF.

This sequence joins TRBV7-2 and TRBJ1-4; D is ambiguous. The V gene lost 3 bases and the J gene lost 7 bases, with 15 bases spanning the gap. Germline V gene sequence: CDR1 SGHTA, CDR2 FQGNSA. This CDR3 has 15 residues. DNA of the CDR3: TGTGCCAGCAGCTTGATTGGGCCACCGAGTGAAAAACTGTTTTTT. Protein sequence: CASSLIGPPSEKLFF.

This clone was detected only a few times. The chain couples TRBV28 to TRBJ2-2; the D is unclear. The CDR3 runs 15 residues. V gave up 1 base and J gave up 3 bases, with 9 bases separating them. In germline, CDR1 is MDHEN, CDR2 SYDVKM. For the CDR3, the DNA is TGTGCCAGCAGTTTATCGGCCAGATACACCGGGGAGCTGTTTTTT. Translation gives CASSLSARYTGELFF.

This clone was counted once. The chain employs TRBV7-3 and TRBJ2-1; D uncertain. CDR1 and CDR2 from the germline V gene are SGHTA and FQGTGA. Between the trimmed V and J ends, which lost 0 bases and 1 base, there was a span of 25 bases. The CDR3 covers 21 residues. In nucleotides, the CDR3 is TGTGCCAGCAGCTTAACCCCCTTGGGCGGCGAAAGGGCATGGTCCTACAATGAGCAGTTCTTC. It is translated as CASSLTPLGGERAWSYNEQFF.

This clone has only one observation. The chain uses TRBV5-1 and TRBJ1-3; D is uncertain. From germline, CDR1 is SGHRS and CDR2 YFSETQ. Trimming cost V 0 bases and J 1 base, with 8 bases left between them. This CDR3 comprises 15 residues. In nucleotides, the CDR3 is TGCGCCAGCAGCTTGGGCATCACATCTGGAAACACCATATATTTT. This codes for CASSLGITSGNTIYF.

The chain employs TRBV10-3 and TRBJ1-2; 9 nucleotides match TRBD1. The CDR3 runs 13 residues. The junction had 9 bases not matched to a gene; V was cut back by 10 bases and J by 6 bases. Germline values: CDR1 ENHRY, CDR2 SYGVKD. CDR3 sequence: CANSGTGYDGYTF. In DNA, the CDR3 is TGTGCCAACTCCGGGACAGGGTACGATGGCTACACCTTC.

In its sample, this clone was seen once. V gene TRBV7-8 combines with J gene TRBJ2-1; D may be TRBD2 (6 bases). Germline V lookup: CDR1 SGHVS, CDR2 FQNEAQ. Trimming left V 6 bases short and J 5 bases short, with 17 bases between. The CDR3 totals 15 residues. The CDR3 coding sequence is TGTGCCAGCAGTCCACGGGGCGGGGTTAACAATGAGCAGTTCTTC. It encodes CASSPRGGVNNEQFF. The full variable domain, rest sourced from reference TRBV7-8 and TRBJ2-1, is GAGVSQSPRYKVAKRGQDVALRCDPISGHVSLFWYQQALGQGPEFLTYFQNEAQLDKSGLPSDRFFAERPEGSVSTLKIQRTQQEDSAVYLCASSPRGGVNNEQFFGPGTRLTVL.

CDR3 coding DNA: TGCGCCAGCAGCTTGATGGATTTTAATTCACCCCTCCACTTT. Protein sequence: CASSLMDFNSPLHF. The rearrangement links TRBV5-1 to TRBJ1-6; D uncertain. This CDR3 spans 14 amino acids. Germline V gene data show CDR1 as SGHRS and CDR2 as YFSETQ. V gave up 1 base and J gave up 6 bases, with 8 bases separating them.

The chain links TRBV7-2 to TRBJ2-3, with TRBD2 matching 10 bases. The germline V gene encodes CDR1 SGHTA and CDR2 FQGNSA. This CDR3 comprises 17 residues. V lost 4 bases, J lost 2 bases, and 9 bases stayed unmatched. CDR3 DNA sequence: TGTGCCAGCAGCTCGGTACTAGCGGGATATGACACAGATACGCAGTATTTT. It encodes CASSSVLAGYDTDTQYF.

Turning to this clone: The same CDR3 can be traced to other DNA sequences in this sample. The chain has TRBV5-1 and TRBJ2-1, with D possibly being TRBD1 or TRBD2 (6 bases each). CDR1 and CDR2 (germline): SGHRS, YFSETQ. Trimming took off 4 bases at V and 3 bases at J, with 11 bases between the two ends. This CDR3 spans 14 amino acids. CDR3 residues: CASSLGGGYNEQFF. CDR3 coding DNA: TGCGCCAGCAGCCTCGGGGGCGGCTACAATGAGCAGTTCTTC.

This clone appeared a few times. The CDR3 region is CASLTTQGGEQYF. The CDR3 nucleotides read TGTGCCAGCCTTACAACACAGGGTGGCGAGCAGTACTTC. This chain uses TRBV6-6 with TRBJ2-7; TRBD1 is a possible D gene (6 bases). CDR1 is MNHNY and CDR2 is SVGAGI in the germline V gene (reference sequence). The V and J ends lost 8 bases and 6 bases respectively, with 17 bases between them. The CDR3 covers 13 residues.

The CDR3 spells CASKDRDGDEQFF. CDR3 DNA: TGCGCCAGCAAGGACAGGGACGGGGATGAGCAGTTCTTC. The chain couples TRBV5-1 to TRBJ2-1, with TRBD1 matching 8 bases. This CDR3 contains 13 residues. Germline V gives CDR1 SGHRS, CDR2 YFSETQ. V was pared by 6 bases and J by 8 bases, with 7 bases of the junction left unmatched.

V is TRBV5-4 and J is TRBJ1-1, with TRBD1 as a possible D gene (6 bases). The germline gives CDR1 SGHNT, CDR2 YYREEE (reference sequence). This CDR3 region has 13 residues. The germline V and J ends were trimmed by 2 bases and 4 bases, with 9 bases remaining between them. The CDR3 DNA reads TGTGCCAGCAGCTTTGGAGGGGGCACTGAAGCTTTCTTT. It specifies CASSFGGGTEAFF.

V gene TRBV6-6 combines with J gene TRBJ1-3, with D possibly TRBD1 on 5 matching bases. Trimming removed 5 bases from V and 0 bases from J, with 20 bases in between. This CDR3 is built from 18 residues. CDR1 is MNHNY and CDR2 is SVGAGI in the germline V gene (reference sequence). CDR3 bases: TGTGCCAGCAGTCTACACTCTCAGGGACCCGGCTCTGGAAACACCATATATTTT. Amino acids: CASSLHSQGPGSGNTIYF.

The CDR3 coding sequence is TGTGCCAGCAGCCCGACGGGTTCCTACGAGCAGTACTTC. The encoded protein is CASSPTGSYEQYF. The chain has TRBV5-6 and TRBJ2-7, with unresolved D. The V end was cut by 4 bases, the J end by 1 base, with 9 bases between. In germline, CDR1 is SGHDT, CDR2 YYEEEE. The CDR3 extends over 13 amino acids.

In its sample, this clone was seen once. The J gene is TRBJ1-2, the V gene TRBV5-1; no definite D call. The CDR3 is made up of 14 amino acids. The V and J ends lost 0 bases and 2 bases respectively, with 8 bases between them. Germline V gene lookup returns CDR1 SGHRS and CDR2 YFSETQ. The CDR3 sequence is CASSLASDNYGYTF. The DNA for the CDR3 is TGCGCCAGCAGCTTGGCCTCCGACAACTATGGCTACACCTTC.

The chain combines TRBV5-1 with TRBJ2-5, with D tentatively TRBD1 (6 bases). V lost 4 bases, J lost 1 base, and 14 bases lay in between. Germline CDR1 is SGHRS and CDR2 is YFSETQ. This CDR3 contains 15 residues. In DNA, the CDR3 is TGCGCCAGCAGCCCCCAGGTAGGGGGCCAAGAGACCCAGTACTTC. Its protein is CASSPQVGGQETQYF.

V gene TRBV3-1 (or the pseudogene TRBV3-2) combines with J gene TRBJ2-2; 8 positions match TRBD1. The ends lost 2 bases at V and 5 bases at J; junction bases unmatched: 13. Germline loops: CDR1 LGHDT, CDR2 YNNKEL (reference sequence). The CDR3 length is 18 residues. The DNA of the CDR3 is TGTGCCAGCAGCCAACTCCGAGGGGCAGGGGGCCGAACCGGGGAGCTGTTTTTT. Translating gives CASSQLRGAGGRTGELFF.

V and J are TRBV12-5 and TRBJ1-4, with D maybe TRBD1 (6 bases). Looked up from germline, CDR1 is LGHNT and CDR2 is FRNRAP. Deletions cut 0 bases from V and 0 bases from J, with 8 bases between. CDR3 length: 16 residues. CDR3 bases: TGTGCTAGTGGTTTGGTAGGGGGGGCAACTAATGAAAAACTGTTTTTT. Protein sequence: CASGLVGGATNEKLFF. The complete variable domain, with remaining parts taken from reference TRBV12-5 and TRBJ1-4, reads DARVTQTPRHKVTEMGQEVTMRCQPILGHNTVFWYRQTMMQGLELLAYFRNRAPLDDSGMPKDRFSAEMPDATLATLKIQPSEPRDSAVYFCASGLVGGATNEKLFFGSGTQLSVL.

The chain carries TRBV7-3 and TRBJ2-7; 10 positions match TRBD1. This CDR3 has 15 residues. The germline gives CDR1 SGHTA, CDR2 FQGTGA. V was pared by 1 base and J by 3 bases, with 3 bases of the junction left unmatched. CDR3 region: CASSLSGQGGYEQYF. Written as DNA, the CDR3 is TGTGCCAGCAGCTTAAGTGGACAGGGGGGCTACGAGCAGTACTTC. Full variable domain (rest looked up from reference TRBV7-3 and TRBJ2-7): GAGVSQTPSNKVTEKGKYVELRCDPISGHTALYWYRQSLGQGPEFLIYFQGTGAADDSGLPNDRFFAVRPEGSVSTLKIQRTERGDSAVYLCASSLSGQGGYEQYFGPGTRLTVT.

V usage is TRBV18 and J usage is TRBJ2-7; D unresolved. The CDR3 has 15 residues. Germline lookup yields CDR1 KGHSH and CDR2 LQKENI. Trimming stripped 3 bases from V and 2 bases from J, with 14 bases between. The CDR3 sequence: CASSPTSTVAYEQYF. The DNA of the CDR3 is TGTGCCAGCTCACCCACCTCCACGGTTGCCTACGAGCAGTACTTC.

The rearrangement joins TRBV25-1 to TRBJ1-3; TRBD1 is a possible D gene (6 bases). V was trimmed by 7 bases and J by 4 bases, leaving 17 bases between them. The germline gives CDR1 MGHDK, CDR2 SYGVNS. The CDR3 is made up of 15 amino acids. For the CDR3, the DNA is TGTGCCAGCACCACCCCCAGGGGCTCAGGAAACACCATATATTTT. Its protein product is CASTTPRGSGNTIYF.

The gene calls are TRBV6-5 and TRBJ2-7, with unresolved D. CDR1 MNHEY and CDR2 SVGAGI come from the germline V gene. The CDR3 contains 13 residues. V was clipped by 5 bases and J by 8 bases, with 16 bases between them. CDR3 bases: TGTGCCAGCAGTACCATAAGCCTTCCACAGCAGTACTTC. It encodes CASSTISLPQQYF.

The chain couples TRBV10-3 to TRBJ1-6; D is possibly TRBD1 (5 bases). The V end was cut by 0 bases, the J end by 5 bases, with 17 bases between. CDR1 is ENHRY, CDR2 SYGVKD, per germline. The CDR3 has 18 residues. The CDR3 region has the DNA TGTGCCATCAGTGAGTCGTCAGGGCCAAGCTTGAATAATTCACCCCTCCACTTT. Translation: CAISESSGPSLNNSPLHF.

V and J are TRBV12-5 and TRBJ2-2; D is possibly TRBD1 or TRBD2 (5 bases each). In germline, CDR1 is LGHNT, CDR2 FRNRAP. CDR3 length equals 18 residues. The ends were cut back, 1 base at V and 8 bases at J, with 23 bases in the middle. CDR3 protein: CASGLASTGTGIYGELFF. The CDR3, as DNA: TGTGCTAGTGGTTTGGCCTCGACCGGGACGGGGATCTATGGGGAGCTGTTTTTT.

In the case of this clone: The junction does not match germline at one end; this may be a read error. The chain uses TRBV28 and TRBJ1-2; the D is unclear. This CDR3 region has 14 residues. The germline V gene has CDR1 MDHEN and CDR2 SYDVKM. DNA for the CDR3: TGTGCCAGCAGACGCGGACGGATCCAAAACGATAACATCTTC. Translation: CASRRGRIQNDNIF.

This chain connects TRBV28 to TRBJ2-7, with 8 nucleotides matching TRBD1. Per germline, CDR1 MDHEN and CDR2 SYDVKM. V was pared by 1 base and J by 6 bases, with 5 bases of the junction left unmatched. CDR3 length: 14 residues. CDR3 amino acids: CASSLFGQGGEQYF. The CDR3 coding sequence is TGTGCCAGCAGTTTATTCGGACAGGGAGGCGAGCAGTACTTC.